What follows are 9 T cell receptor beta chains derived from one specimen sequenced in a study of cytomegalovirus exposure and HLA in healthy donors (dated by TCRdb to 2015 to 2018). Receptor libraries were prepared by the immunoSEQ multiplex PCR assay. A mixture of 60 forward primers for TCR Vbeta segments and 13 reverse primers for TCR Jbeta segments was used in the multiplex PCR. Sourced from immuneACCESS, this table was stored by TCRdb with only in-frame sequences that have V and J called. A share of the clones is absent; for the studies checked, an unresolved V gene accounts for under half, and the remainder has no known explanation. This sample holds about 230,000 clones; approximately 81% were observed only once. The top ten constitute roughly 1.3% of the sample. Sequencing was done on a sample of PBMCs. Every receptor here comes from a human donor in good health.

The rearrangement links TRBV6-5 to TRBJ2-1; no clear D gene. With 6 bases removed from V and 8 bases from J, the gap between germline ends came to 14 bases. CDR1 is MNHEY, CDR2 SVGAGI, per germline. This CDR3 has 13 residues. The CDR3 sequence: CASRMTWKDEQFF. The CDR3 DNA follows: TGTGCCAGCAGGATGACTTGGAAGGATGAGCAGTTCTTC.

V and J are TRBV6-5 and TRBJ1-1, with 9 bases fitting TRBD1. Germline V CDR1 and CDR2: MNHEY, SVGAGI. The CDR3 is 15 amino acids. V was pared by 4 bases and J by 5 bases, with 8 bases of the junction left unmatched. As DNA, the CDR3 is TGTGCCAGCAGTTTAACAGGGGGCGCGGGAACTGAAGCTTTCTTT. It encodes CASSLTGGAGTEAFF.

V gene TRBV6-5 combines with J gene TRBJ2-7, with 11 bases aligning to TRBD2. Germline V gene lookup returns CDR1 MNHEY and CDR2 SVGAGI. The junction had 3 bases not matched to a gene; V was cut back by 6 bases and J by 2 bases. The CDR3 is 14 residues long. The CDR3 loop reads CASSRLAGPYEQYF. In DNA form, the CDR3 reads TGTGCCAGCAGCCGACTAGCGGGGCCCTACGAGCAGTACTTC.

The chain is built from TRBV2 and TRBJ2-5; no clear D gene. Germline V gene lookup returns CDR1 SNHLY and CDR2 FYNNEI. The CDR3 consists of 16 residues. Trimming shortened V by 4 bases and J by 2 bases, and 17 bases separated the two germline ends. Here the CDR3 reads CASSGLPGALQETQYF. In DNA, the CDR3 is TGTGCCAGCAGTGGTCTCCCTGGAGCACTACAAGAGACCCAGTACTTC.

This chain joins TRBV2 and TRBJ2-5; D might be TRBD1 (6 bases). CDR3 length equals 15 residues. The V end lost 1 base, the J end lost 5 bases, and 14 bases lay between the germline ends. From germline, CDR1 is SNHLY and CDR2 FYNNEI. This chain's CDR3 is CASSEEQGTRETQYF. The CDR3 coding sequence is TGTGCCAGCAGTGAAGAACAGGGAACTAGGGAGACCCAGTACTTC.

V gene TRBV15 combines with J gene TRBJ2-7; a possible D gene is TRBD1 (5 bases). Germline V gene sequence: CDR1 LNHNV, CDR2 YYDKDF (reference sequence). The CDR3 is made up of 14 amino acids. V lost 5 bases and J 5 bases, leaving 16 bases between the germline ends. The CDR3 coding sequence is TGTGCCACCAGCCTCCGGCAGGGTAGGGACGAGCAGTACTTC. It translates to CATSLRQGRDEQYF. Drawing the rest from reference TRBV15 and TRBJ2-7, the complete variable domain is DAMVIQNPRYQVTQFGKPVTLSCSQTLNHNVMYWYQQKSSQAPKLLFHYYDKDFNNEADTPDNFQSRRPNTSFCFLDIRSPGLGDTAMYLCATSLRQGRDEQYFGPGTRLTVT.

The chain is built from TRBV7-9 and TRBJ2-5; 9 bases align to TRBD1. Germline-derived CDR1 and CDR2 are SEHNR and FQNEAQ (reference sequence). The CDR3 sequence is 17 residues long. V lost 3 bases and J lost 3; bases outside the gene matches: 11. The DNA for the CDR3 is TGTGCCAGCAGCTTTAGCCTGGGACAGGGCCGAAAAGAGACCCAGTACTTC. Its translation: CASSFSLGQGRKETQYF.

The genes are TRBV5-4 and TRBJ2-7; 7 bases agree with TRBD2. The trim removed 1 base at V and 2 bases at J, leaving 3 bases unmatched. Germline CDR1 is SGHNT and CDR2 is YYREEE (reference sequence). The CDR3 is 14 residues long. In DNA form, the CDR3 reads TGTGCCAGCAGCTTGAGGGCGGGAGCCTACGAGCAGTACTTC. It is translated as CASSLRAGAYEQYF.

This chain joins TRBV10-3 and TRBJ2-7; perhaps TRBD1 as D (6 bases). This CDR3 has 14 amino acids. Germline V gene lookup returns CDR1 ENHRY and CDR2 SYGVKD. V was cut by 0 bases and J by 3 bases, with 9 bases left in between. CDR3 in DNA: TGTGCCATCAGTGAGTCGGGACAATTCTACGAGCAGTACTTC. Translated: CAISESGQFYEQYF.